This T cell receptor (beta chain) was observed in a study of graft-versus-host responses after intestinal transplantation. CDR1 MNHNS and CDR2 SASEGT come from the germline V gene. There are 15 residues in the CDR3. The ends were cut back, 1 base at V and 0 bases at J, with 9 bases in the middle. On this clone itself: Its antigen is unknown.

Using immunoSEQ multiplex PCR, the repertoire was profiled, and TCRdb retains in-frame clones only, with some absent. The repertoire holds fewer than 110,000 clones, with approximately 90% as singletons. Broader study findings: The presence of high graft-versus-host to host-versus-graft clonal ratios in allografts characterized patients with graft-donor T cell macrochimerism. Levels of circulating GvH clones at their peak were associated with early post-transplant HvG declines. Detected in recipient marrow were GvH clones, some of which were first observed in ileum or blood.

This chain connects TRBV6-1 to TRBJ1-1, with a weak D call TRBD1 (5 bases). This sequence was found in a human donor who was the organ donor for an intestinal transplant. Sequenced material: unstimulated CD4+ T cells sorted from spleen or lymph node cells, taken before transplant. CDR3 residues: CASSEDGGLNTEAFF. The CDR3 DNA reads TGTGCCAGCAGTGAAGACGGGGGACTGAACACTGAAGCTTTCTTT.